This TCR beta chain is from a study of tumor-infiltrating lymphocytes in primary liver carcinoma listed by TCRdb under 2017. As for the study more broadly: The five patients, three men and two women aged 30 to 69 years, had hepatocellular carcinoma (four) or combined HCC and intrahepatic cholangiocarcinoma (one). The study combined TCRbeta repertoire sequencing, expression microarrays and whole-exome sequencing across five regions of each liver tumor, with adjacent normal tissue and blood. A total of 35 specimens from 5 patients underwent TCRbeta repertoire sequencing, comprising approximately 25 tumor regions, 5 adjacent noncancerous liver tissues and 5 peripheral blood samples. To link TCRbeta repertoire diversity with the local molecular phenotype, the roughly 23 tumor region samples were profiled using Agilent mRNA microarrays. Reproducibility between technical replicate repertoires was high, with correlation coefficients above 0.98 and mean shared-clone rates approximately 0.91. Samples yielded roughly 3.5 to 8 million productive TCRbeta reads; read depth did not differ significantly between tissue types. The tumors of the five patients were staged as T1-T3 N0M0, with maximum diameters ranging from about 4.2 to 10 cm. Broader findings and caveats from the paper: The study included only four to six patients, and the authors note findings should be validated in a larger study. Consistent with antigen-driven expansion, pairs of tumor regions showed higher repertoire overlap (mean about 35%) than either tumor-adjacent pairs (approximately 17%) or tumor-blood pairs (around 14%). Because only the TCR beta chain was sequenced and unpaired alpha chains were not captured, true repertoire diversity is likely underestimated. Since the samples were bulk and unsorted, there was no way to compare CD4+ and CD8+ T cell repertoires. Just about 7-25% of top clones turned up in all five regions of a tumor, which suggests spatial heterogeneity among tumor-infiltrating T cells. The top 250 clones accounted for a significantly greater share of the repertoire in tumors than in blood (p = 0.039).

Starting from roughly 500 ng total RNA, TCRbeta-specific cDNA was produced by reverse transcription with a constant-region primer and ProtoScript II reverse transcriptase. The TCRbeta libraries were prepared through three rounds of nested multiplex PCR following a slightly modified ARM-PCR procedure. The first two PCR rounds used multiplex TRBV1-TRBV30 forward primers with a Cbeta reverse primer, each for 10 cycles. Sample barcodes and Illumina adapters were added in a final 25-cycle PCR using Deep VentR polymerase. Before sequencing, amplicons of 200-500 bp were purified from gel using a QIAquick gel extraction kit. The TCRbeta amplicons were sequenced with 250-bp paired-end reads on an Illumina HiSeq 2500. The original methods were these. Trimmomatic v0.33 was used to quality-trim the reads, and FLASH v1.2.11 was used to merge paired reads so that full CDR3 sequences could be recovered. MiGEC v1.2.1b assigned V, D and J germline segments to the rearranged TCRbeta sequences. Clonotype statistics, along with Shannon-Wiener diversity indices, were calculated using VDJtools v1.0.0. To reduce sampling bias, subsequent analyses other than the diversity analysis used only the 250 most abundant clonotypes in each sample. TCRdb reprocessing: public reads trimmed at Q25 with fastp, clones called with MiXCR, in-frame beta chains kept. All rows with the same CDR3 protein become a single entry with the most common DNA and genes. The V and J calls and clone size come from TCRdb's table, not from the authors' own analysis. The sample table shows approximately 73,000 distinct CDR3 sequences, and 71% are seen once. Roughly 13% of the sample is held by the ten biggest clonotypes.

Without any cell sorting, total RNA and DNA were co-extracted from approximately 22-30 mg of bulk tissue using the AllPrep DNA/RNA mini kit. Between late 2015 and March 2016, roughly 5 patients in China with histopathologically diagnosed primary liver carcinoma had their tumors surgically resected. At the time of sampling, the patients were treatment-naive and had chronic HBV infection. Each tumor was sampled at five spatially separated regions: the superior, inferior, left-lateral and right-lateral poles and the tumor centre. More than 75% viable tumor cells were found by histology in every tumor sample. Each fresh piece of tumor and adjacent tissue was cut in two, with one half stored in RNAlater at -80 degrees C and the other half sent for histology. The CDR3 numbers 13 residues from cysteine through phenylalanine. Only the CDR3 DNA is retained, 39 bases long and in frame from the first base. Taken from the germline V gene, the CDR1 and CDR2 loops are SQVTM and ANQGSEA. The junction shows trimming of 1 base on V and 5 bases on J, plus 12 bases between the germline ends.

This clonotype was detected many times. Its antigen is currently not known. No much larger clone is present one base from it, and per-base qualities are unavailable. This TCR derives from a woman in her sixties or seventies with primary liver carcinoma and hepatitis B virus infection. The sequenced sample consisted of liver tumor tissue from sampling region 4. The sample's cell subset or site label is to be understood as: tumor region T4, right-lateral pole. Recombination linked TRBV29-1 to TRBJ2-7; no D segment can be confidently identified. The CDR3 protein is CSVEGSATNEQYF. Here is the DNA: TGCAGCGTTGAAGGCTCGGCAACCAACGAGCAGTACTTC.